This entry concerns a single TCR beta chain. This record belongs to a study of blood T cells in healthy people across ages. CDR1 SNHLY and CDR2 FYNNEI come from the germline V gene. The ends were cut back, 2 bases at V and 3 bases at J, with 19 bases in the middle. The CDR3 sequence is 18 residues long. Combining a sample-barcoded 5' primer with a J-beta primer mix, a second PCR ran for roughly 6 to 11 cycles. TCRdb independently ran MiXCR on the 5' RACE reads; one entry per CDR3 protein. The sample contains some 1.4 million distinct CDR3 sequences, approximately 40% of which appear only once. Sequenced input: blood. The chain carries TRBV2 and TRBJ2-2; D possibly corresponds to TRBD1 (5 bases). The clonotype comes from a woman aged 18-35 years in good health. CDR3 residues: CASSETETDKGHTGELFF. DNA of the CDR3: TGTGCCAGCAGTGAAACCGAGACCGATAAGGGGCACACCGGGGAGCTGTTTTTT.